The 16 T cell receptor beta chains in this list originate from one sample, sequenced in a study of shared clonotypes between healthy human individuals (dated by TCRdb to about 2020). The library was produced with the immunoSEQ multiplex PCR assay. In TCRdb, the immuneACCESS table is reduced to in-frame sequences with V and J assigned. These tables do not hold every clone; where another copy was compared, an unresolved V gene accounts for under half, and the others remain unexplained. The sample table lists approximately 2.1 million clones, over 90% of them with a count of one. The top ten hold 0.3% to 0.4% of the sample. The source material was naive CD4+ T cells from PBMCs. The cell subset or site label on this specimen signifies: CD45RA+ positively selected. These receptors originate from a man younger than 35 in good health. Some clones in this sample may be carry-over from other donors' samples.

The CDR3 nucleotides are TGTGCCAGCAGCTTAGGACTAGCGGTTTACGAGCAGTACTTC. Translating it yields CASSLGLAVYEQYF. V is TRBV7-2 and J is TRBJ2-5, with 9 bases that match TRBD2. The assigned J gene may be wrong: the sequence end matches TRBJ2-7 better. Germline V CDR1 and CDR2: SGHTA, FQGNSA. The CDR3 is 14 amino acids.

In the case of this clone: The same CDR3 arises from other DNA sequences in this sample as well. Written as DNA, the CDR3 is TGTGCCAGCAGCGTAGGGTGGGAGAACACTGAAGCTTTCTTT. Amino acids: CASSVGWENTEAFF. This chain joins TRBV9 and TRBJ1-1; D is unresolved. The CDR3 contains 14 residues. From germline, CDR1 is SGDLS and CDR2 YYNGEE. Trimming left V 0 bases short and J 1 base short, with 7 bases between.

This sequence joins TRBV28 and TRBJ2-7, with 8 bases lining up with TRBD1. Germline V gene lookup returns CDR1 MDHEN and CDR2 SYDVKM. The junction had 9 bases not matched to a gene; V was cut back by 5 bases and J by 6 bases. The CDR3 has 14 amino acids. The CDR3 DNA sequence: TGTGCCAGCAGTCTTTACAGGGGGATTTCCGAGCAGTACTTC. Its protein is CASSLYRGISEQYF.

The J gene is TRBJ1-1, the V gene TRBV5-5, with D tentatively TRBD1 (6 bases). The CDR3 length is 14 residues. CDR1 is SGHKS and CDR2 is YYEKEE in the germline V gene (reference sequence). V was trimmed by 1 base and J by 10 bases, leaving 17 bases between them. DNA of the CDR3: TGTGCCAGCAGCTTGAGGGATTTGGGGGCCGGAGCTTTCTTT. Amino acid sequence: CASSLRDLGAGAFF.

This chain joins TRBV6-6 and TRBJ1-1; 9 bases line up with TRBD1. The CDR3 totals 15 residues. Germline lookup yields CDR1 MNHNY and CDR2 SVGAGI (reference sequence). V lost 0 bases and J lost 8; bases outside the gene matches: 7. CDR3 DNA sequence: TGTGCCAGCAGTTACTCGGGACAGGGTATCCGCGAAGCTTTCTTT. The encoded protein is CASSYSGQGIREAFF.

The rearrangement links TRBV5-1 to TRBJ1-2; 7 bases line up with TRBD1. CDR1 and CDR2 (germline): SGHRS, YFSETQ. The J segment lost 0 bases and the V segment lost 4 bases, leaving 9 bases of the junction unmatched. CDR3 length equals 16 residues. Here the CDR3 reads CASSPNLGGSNYGYTF. In DNA, the CDR3 is TGCGCCAGCAGCCCTAACTTAGGGGGCTCTAACTATGGCTACACCTTC.

To note about this clone: The same CDR3 can be traced to other DNA sequences in this sample. This chain links TRBV2 with TRBJ2-5; D unclear. The CDR3 contains 12 residues. Trimming shortened V by 4 bases and J by 5 bases, and 8 bases separated the two germline ends. Per germline, CDR1 SNHLY and CDR2 FYNNEI. The CDR3 here is CASSGLTETQYF. DNA for the CDR3: TGTGCCAGCAGTGGGCTCACGGAGACCCAGTACTTC.

The V and J genes are TRBV14 and TRBJ2-2; D remains unclear. Trimming took 0 bases from V and 7 from J, leaving 6 bases between them. The germline V gene has CDR1 SGHDN and CDR2 FVKESK. This CDR3 region has 13 residues. Written as DNA, the CDR3 is TGTGCCAGCAGCCAAGAAACCCTCGGGGAGCTGTTTTTT. Amino acids: CASSQETLGELFF.

V and J are TRBV10-3 and TRBJ1-6; D is undetermined. Trimming left V 1 base short and J 5 bases short, with 9 bases between. This CDR3 comprises 15 residues. Germline V CDR1 and CDR2: ENHRY, SYGVKD. The CDR3 spells CAISEFGTNNSPLHF. The CDR3, as DNA: TGTGCCATCAGTGAGTTTGGCACAAATAATTCACCCCTCCACTTT.

Concerning this clone: Other DNA sequences within the sample encode an identical CDR3. The chain joins TRBV28 to TRBJ2-2; 8 positions match TRBD1. Trimming removed 5 bases from V and 4 bases from J; junction bases left unmatched: 3. CDR3 size: 14 residues. Germline-derived CDR1 and CDR2 are MDHEN and SYDVKM. The CDR3, as DNA: TGTGCCAGCAGTACAACAGGGGGCACCGGGGAGCTGTTTTTT. This encodes CASSTTGGTGELFF.

The chain carries TRBV6-1 and TRBJ2-7; a possible D gene is TRBD2 (7 bases). V shed 6 bases and J shed 3 bases, with 15 bases lying between them. CDR3 size: 14 residues. Germline values: CDR1 MNHNS, CDR2 SASEGT. The CDR3 loop reads CASSVGGAGYEQYF. In DNA form, the CDR3 reads TGTGCCAGCAGCGTGGGGGGGGCCGGCTACGAGCAGTACTTC.

The CDR3, as DNA: TGTGCCACCATCCCGGCAGGGCGGGGTGAAAAACTGTTTTTT. Translation: CATIPAGRGEKLFF. The chain uses TRBV28 and TRBJ1-4; a weak D match, TRBD1 (5 bases). Germline-derived CDR1 and CDR2 are MDHEN and SYDVKM. This CDR3 spans 14 amino acids. The ends were cut back, 10 bases at V and 7 bases at J, with 19 bases in the middle.

The genes are TRBV12-5 and TRBJ2-3; D gene ambiguous. The CDR3 is made up of 13 amino acids. Trimming took off 3 bases at V and 4 bases at J, with 8 bases between the two ends. Germline V lookup: CDR1 LGHNT, CDR2 FRNRAP. CDR3 nucleotides: TGTGCTAGTGGTTTAATCGGTGCAGATACGCAGTATTTT. Translation gives CASGLIGADTQYF. The entire variable domain, with the rest obtained from reference TRBV12-5 and TRBJ2-3, is as follows: DARVTQTPRHKVTEMGQEVTMRCQPILGHNTVFWYRQTMMQGLELLAYFRNRAPLDDSGMPKDRFSAEMPDATLATLKIQPSEPRDSAVYFCASGLIGADTQYFGPGTRLTVL.

The chain uses TRBV7-3 and TRBJ2-5; 8 bases agree with TRBD2. CDR1 and CDR2 (germline): SGHTA, FQGTGA. V lost 6 bases and J lost 5; bases outside the gene matches: 14. This CDR3 is 16 amino acids long. CDR3 coding DNA: TGTGCCAGCAGTCGGGCTTCGCGGGAGGTTGGGGAGACCCAGTACTTC. It codes for CASSRASREVGETQYF. Together with reference TRBV7-3 and TRBJ2-5, the CDR3 gives the full variable domain: GAGVSQTPSNKVTEKGKYVELRCDPISGHTALYWYRQSLGQGPEFLIYFQGTGAADDSGLPNDRFFAVRPEGSVSTLKIQRTERGDSAVYLCASSRASREVGETQYFGPGTRLLVL.

The V gene is TRBV5-1, the J gene TRBJ2-6; D possibly corresponds to TRBD2 (5 bases). Trimming pared 7 bases from V and 0 bases from J, leaving 11 bases between. Per the germline V gene, CDR1 is SGHRS and CDR2 is YFSETQ. The CDR3 is 15 amino acids. CDR3 DNA: TGCGCCAGCTTCCCCGGGAACTCTGGGGCCAACGTCCTGACTTTC. It specifies CASFPGNSGANVLTF.

The chain employs TRBV28 and TRBJ2-1, with 7 bases lining up with TRBD2. With 5 bases clipped from V and 13 bases from J, the junction kept 11 bases outside the gene matches. Germline CDR1 is MDHEN and CDR2 is SYDVKM. The CDR3 covers 13 residues. CDR3 nucleotides: TGTGCCAGCAGTCTAAGGTCCTCGGGGGGACAGTTCTTC. Translated: CASSLRSSGGQFF. Using reference TRBV28 and TRBJ2-1 for the parts outside the CDR3, the full variable domain is DVKVTQSSRYLVKRTGEKVFLECVQDMDHENMFWYRQDPGLGLRLIYFSYDVKMKEKGDIPEGYSVSREKKERFSLILESASTNQTSMYLCASSLRSSGGQFFGPGTRLTVL.